Listed below are T cell receptor beta chains from one sample, sequenced in a study of EBV T-cell therapy then PD-1 blockade in nasopharyngeal carcinoma. Their antigen targets remain unknown. Here immunoSEQ multiplex PCR was the method, and the copy in TCRdb shows in-frame clones only, minus some. This table holds about 17,000 clones, roughly 88% found once. This material consisted of CD8+ T cells from blood, taken at day 0 from a patient whose treatment included autologous EBV-specific T cells and nivolumab. These receptors were obtained from a middle-aged man with nasopharyngeal carcinoma. The CDR3 runs from the conserved cysteine through the conserved F or W. The D gene is left open where the match is weak. Clone size is stated in some rows and not others, as once, few, many or a class when expanded.

d_call	v_call	clone_size	j_call	cdr3_aa	cdr3_nt
NA	TRBV6-5	NA	TRBJ2-6	CASSYDDSGANVLTF	TGTGCCAGCAGTTACGATGACTCTGGGGCCAACGTCCTGACTTTC
NA	TRBV5-5	NA	TRBJ2-3	CASSTRQGIGTDTQYF	TGTGCCAGCAGCACGCGCCAGGGAATCGGCACAGATACGCAGTATTTT
NA	TRBV5-1	NA	TRBJ2-7	CASSLAIGDEQYF	TGCGCCAGCAGCTTGGCCATAGGGGACGAGCAGTACTTC
NA	TRBV11-3	NA	TRBJ2-7	CASSRGGTDREQYF	TGTGCCAGCAGCCGTGGGGGGACAGACCGGGAGCAGTACTTC
TRBD2	TRBV4-3	NA	TRBJ2-1	CASSKLAGGQNEQFF	TGCGCCAGCAGCAAACTAGCGGGGGGGCAGAATGAGCAGTTCTTC
NA	TRBV15	NA	TRBJ2-1	CATSRGTGAYNEQFF	TGTGCCACCAGCAGAGGGACCGGGGCCTACAATGAGCAGTTCTTC
TRBD1	TRBV24-1	NA	TRBJ1-4	CATSSRDSSEKLFF	TGTGCCACCAGTTCCCGGGACAGCAGTGAAAAACTGTTTTTT
NA	TRBV7-9	once	TRBJ1-6	CASSFLNSPLHF	TGTGCCAGCAGCTTCCTAAATTCACCCCTCCACTTT
NA	TRBV25-1	NA	TRBJ1-1	CASDSGEGTEAFF	TGTGCCAGCGACTCCGGCGAAGGCACTGAAGCTTTCTTT
NA	TRBV6-5	few	TRBJ2-1	CASKVTGPNNEQFF	TGTGCCAGCAAGGTGACCGGGCCAAACAATGAGCAGTTCTTC
NA	TRBV19	NA	TRBJ1-6	CATEFPGGSGSPLHF	TGTGCCACGGAATTTCCTGGAGGCTCGGGCTCACCCCTCCACTTT
TRBD1	TRBV13	NA	TRBJ1-4	CASSPRGQAGANEKLFF	TGTGCCAGCAGCCCCAGAGGACAGGCGGGCGCTAATGAAAAACTGTTTTTT
NA	TRBV2	few	TRBJ1-3	CASLWGRSGNTIYF	TGTGCCAGCCTGTGGGGTAGATCTGGAAACACCATATATTTT
NA	TRBV6-2/TRBV6-3	NA	TRBJ2-2	CASSAGTVDTGELFF	TGTGCCAGCAGTGCGGGGACAGTCGACACCGGGGAGCTGTTTTTT
TRBD1	TRBV27	once	TRBJ2-7	CASSTGGSYEQYF	TGTGCCAGCAGCACAGGGGGCTCCTACGAGCAGTACTTC
NA	TRBV12-3/TRBV12-4	NA	TRBJ2-3	CASQGDTQYF	TGTGCCAGTCAGGGAGATACGCAGTATTTT
NA	TRBV4-1	NA	TRBJ2-5	CASSQDLDTFQETQYF	TGCGCCAGCAGCCAAGATCTGGACACTTTTCAAGAGACCCAGTACTTC
NA	TRBV7-8	NA	TRBJ2-1	CASSTNNEQFF	TGTGCCAGCAGCACGAACAATGAGCAGTTCTTC
NA	TRBV4-1	NA	TRBJ2-3	CASSQDVVGLAVDTQYF	TGCGCCAGCAGCCAAGACGTAGTAGGACTCGCCGTAGATACGCAGTATTTT
TRBD1	TRBV3-1/TRBV3-2	NA	TRBJ2-1	CASSQDGTGTGSNEQFF	TGTGCCAGCAGCCAAGATGGGACCGGGACAGGCAGTAATGAGCAGTTCTTC
NA	TRBV10-3	NA	TRBJ2-7	CAISEDAEPYEQYF	TGTGCCATCAGCGAAGATGCAGAGCCCTACGAGCAGTACTTC
NA	TRBV28	once	TRBJ2-4	CATQKGTKNIQYF	TGTGCGACACAAAAGGGTACCAAAAACATTCAGTACTTC
NA	TRBV5-3	NA	TRBJ2-1	CARSLPQSSYNEQFF	TGTGCCAGAAGCTTGCCACAGAGCTCCTACAATGAGCAGTTCTTC
TRBD1	TRBV7-9	NA	TRBJ1-1	CASSAWDRGNTEAFF	TGTGCCAGCAGCGCGTGGGACAGGGGAAACACTGAAGCTTTCTTT
TRBD2	TRBV4-3	NA	TRBJ2-3	CASSQDSKRGDNTQYF	TGCGCCAGCAGCCAAGATTCGAAGCGGGGGGACAATACGCAGTATTTT
NA	TRBV25-1	medium-sized	TRBJ2-3	CASAAGDTQYF	TGTGCCAGCGCAGCCGGAGATACGCAGTATTTT
NA	TRBV4-1	NA	TRBJ2-7	CAEHPLVRGRSSYEQYF	TGCGCCGAACACCCCCTCGTTCGGGGTCGAAGCTCCTACGAGCAGTACTTC
TRBD1	TRBV5-1	NA	TRBJ2-2	CASSLEGQGALLTGELFF	TGCGCCAGCAGCTTGGAGGGACAGGGGGCTTTATTAACCGGGGAGCTGTTTTTT
TRBD1	TRBV18	NA	TRBJ2-3	CASSPDRERFTDTQYF	TGTGCCAGCTCACCGGACAGGGAGAGGTTCACAGATACGCAGTATTTT
NA	TRBV11-2	NA	TRBJ1-5	CASSLGPDKRPQHF	TGTGCCAGCAGCTTAGGTCCCGATAAGCGGCCCCAGCATTTT
TRBD2	TRBV6-5	NA	TRBJ2-3	CASSWTSGGANTQYF	TGTGCCAGCAGCTGGACTAGCGGGGGGGCGAATACGCAGTATTTT
NA	TRBV6-4	NA	TRBJ2-2	CASSDGTHTGELFF	TGTGCCAGCAGTGACGGGACTCACACCGGGGAGCTGTTTTTT